Listed below are T cell receptor beta chains from one sample, sequenced in a study of CD8 T cells in Susac syndrome. TCRdb reprocessed the immunoSEQ multiplex PCR reads via MiXCR and lists one record per CDR3 protein. The data contain some 180,000 distinct CDR3 sequences, over 90% of them singletons. Sequenced: CD4+ T cells from PBMCs. All receptors derive from a human donor with Susac syndrome. Both conserved end residues are part of each CDR3. A D gene is named only where the DNA matches it firmly. Not every row has a clone size; where given, it reads once, few, many or a size class.

v_call	clone_size	d_call	j_call	cdr3_nt	cdr3_aa
TRBV12-3/TRBV12-4	-	TRBD1	TRBJ2-2	TGTGCCAGCAGTCCCGGGACAGCCCGGGAGCTGTTTTTT	CASSPGTARELFF
TRBV6-5	-	-	TRBJ2-7	TGTGCCAGCAGCACCAGGGTGGGTGTGCACGAGCAGTACTTC	CASSTRVGVHEQYF
TRBV5-6	-	TRBD2	TRBJ2-3	TGTGCCAGCAGCCGACTAGCGGGAGTCCCGGGCACAGATACGCAGTATTTT	CASSRLAGVPGTDTQYF
TRBV9	-	-	TRBJ2-7	TGTGCCAGCAGCGTAGGTGACCTCTCCTACGAGCAGTACTTC	CASSVGDLSYEQYF
TRBV20-1	-	-	TRBJ1-5	TGCAGTGCAAGAGGGGGACCCACCAGCAATCAGCCCCAGCATTTT	CSARGGPTSNQPQHF
TRBV29-1	once	-	TRBJ2-5	TGCAGCGTTGAGGCCCCCCAAAAAGAGACCCAGTACTTC	CSVEAPQKETQYF
TRBV3-1	-	-	TRBJ2-7	TGTGCCAGCAGCCAAGATCTAGAAACTGAGCAGTACTTC	CASSQDLETEQYF
TRBV5-1	-	-	TRBJ2-1	TGCGCCAGCAGCTTGCCTCTTGACAATGAGCAGTTCTTC	CASSLPLDNEQFF
TRBV7-2	-	TRBD2	TRBJ2-7	TGTGCCAGCAGCTTAGGGCTAGCGGGAGGAGTTGAGCAGTACTTC	CASSLGLAGGVEQYF
TRBV7-3	-	TRBD1	TRBJ2-1	TGTGCCAGCAGCTTGGACAGGGGCCACAATGAGCAGTTCTTC	CASSLDRGHNEQFF
TRBV5-1	-	TRBD2	TRBJ2-5	TGCGCCAGCAGCTTGGGAGCGGGGGGAAAAGAGACCCAGTACTTC	CASSLGAGGKETQYF
TRBV16	once	-	TRBJ2-3	TGTGCCAGCAGCCAGATACAGGGAGATACGCAGTATTTT	CASSQIQGDTQYF
TRBV6-2/TRBV6-3	-	-	TRBJ2-5	TGTGCCAGCAGTTACTCCCCCGGGAGCGGTCAAGAGACCCAGTACTTC	CASSYSPGSGQETQYF
TRBV28	-	-	TRBJ2-7	TGTGCCAGCAGTTTAGAATTTGAGGGCTACGAGCAGTACTTC	CASSLEFEGYEQYF
TRBV5-6	once	-	TRBJ1-2	TGTGCCAGCAGCTTGGCGGGGCTTGAAGCTAACTATGGCTACACCTTC	CASSLAGLEANYGYTF
TRBV12-3/TRBV12-4	-	-	TRBJ2-7	TGTGCCAGCAGTTTGCTCAGGGTGGGCGAGCAGTACTTC	CASSLLRVGEQYF
TRBV3-1	-	-	TRBJ2-2	TGTGCCAGCAGCCAAGATTGGGTAATCCGGAACGAAGGGAACACCGGGGAGCTGTTTTTT	CASSQDWVIRNEGNTGELFF
TRBV24-1	once	-	TRBJ1-5	TGTGCCACCTACTTGGGAGGCGGCAATCAGCCCCAGCATTTT	CATYLGGGNQPQHF
TRBV18	-	TRBD1	TRBJ1-1	TGTGCCAGCTCACAGACAGGGACAACTGAAGCTTTCTTT	CASSQTGTTEAFF
TRBV28	once	TRBD2	TRBJ2-1	TGTGCCAGCAGGGTTAGAGTGGCGGGAGGGCCACGGAATGAGCAGTTCTTC	CASRVRVAGGPRNEQFF
TRBV11-2	-	TRBD2	TRBJ2-3	TGTGCCAGCAGCTTAGACGGGAGGGGCACAGATACGCAGTATTTT	CASSLDGRGTDTQYF
TRBV18	-	-	TRBJ1-1	TGTGCCAGCTCACCAAATGCGGTCACTGAAGCTTTCTTT	CASSPNAVTEAFF
TRBV20-1	once	-	TRBJ2-7	TGCAGTGTCAAACGAGAGGGCACCTACGAGCAGTACTTC	CSVKREGTYEQYF
TRBV20-1	-	-	TRBJ1-1	TGCAGTGCCAGACCCGAGGCGGGGGACACTGAAGCTTTCTTT	CSARPEAGDTEAFF
TRBV21-1	once	-	TRBJ2-6	TGTTCTGGGGGCTACTCTGGGGCCAACGTCCTGACTTTC	CSGGYSGANVLTF
TRBV18	-	-	TRBJ2-2	TGTGCCAGCTCTGAACAGGGAAGTACCGGGGAGCTGTTTTTT	CASSEQGSTGELFF
TRBV4-2	-	TRBD1	TRBJ1-2	TGTGCCAGCAGCCAAGATACGGACAGGGGATTTGGCTACACCTTC	CASSQDTDRGFGYTF
TRBV3-1	-	-	TRBJ2-1	TGTGCCAGCAGCCAACGTCCAGATGGCGATGAGCAGTTCTTC	CASSQRPDGDEQFF
TRBV9	once	TRBD1	TRBJ1-2	TGTGCCAGCAGCGCGACAGGGACTGAAAATGGCTACACCTTC	CASSATGTENGYTF